The 16 T cell receptor beta chains reported below all come from one sample, sequenced in a study of blood T cell repertoires in COVID-19. Using immunoSEQ multiplex PCR, the repertoire was profiled, and TCRdb retains in-frame clones only, with some absent. The sample lists 7,000 to 8,500 clones, about 86% occurring once. Sequenced: peripheral blood. These receptors all stem from a woman aged 50 to 65 with active or convalescent COVID-19.

The V gene is TRBV7-2, the J gene TRBJ2-7; no clear D. Germline CDR1 SGHTA, CDR2 FQGNSA. V lost 0 bases, J lost 5 bases, and 8 bases lay in between. This CDR3 is 13 amino acids long. The CDR3 region is CASSLALGDEQYF. The CDR3 nucleotides are TGTGCCAGCAGCTTAGCGCTAGGCGACGAGCAGTACTTC.

This chain joins TRBV4-1 and TRBJ2-5; D is possibly TRBD2 (5 bases). The V end lost 4 bases, the J end lost 5 bases, and 11 bases lay between the germline ends. This CDR3 is 13 amino acids long. Germline CDR1 is MGHRA and CDR2 is YSYEKL. CDR3 in amino acids: CASSRWQRETQYF. CDR3 sequence (DNA): TGCGCCAGCAGCCGCTGGCAGCGGGAGACCCAGTACTTC.

This clone appeared a single time. The chain employs TRBV7-9 and TRBJ1-2; 9 bases fit TRBD1. The junction had 11 bases not matched to a gene; V was cut back by 11 bases and J by 4 bases. CDR3 length: 14 amino acids. Germline V gene lookup returns CDR1 SEHNR and CDR2 FQNEAQ (reference sequence). CDR3: CAEEQGAAVYGYTF. The DNA for the CDR3 is TGTGCCGAGGAACAGGGGGCGGCCGTCTATGGCTACACCTTC. Variable domain in full (rest from reference TRBV7-9 and TRBJ1-2): DTGVSQNPRHKITKRGQNVTFRCDPISEHNRLYWYRQTLGQGPEFLTYFQNEAQLEKSRLLSDRFSAERPKGSFSTLEIQRTEQGDSAMYLCAEEQGAAVYGYTFGSGTRLTVV.

The J gene is TRBJ2-3, the V gene TRBV7-9, with 7 nucleotides matching TRBD1. Trimming took 1 base from V and 7 from J; bases not matched to a gene: 5. The germline V gene encodes CDR1 SEHNR and CDR2 FQNEAQ (reference sequence). This CDR3 has 14 residues. This CDR3 is CASSLVEGANTQYF. Written as DNA, the CDR3 is TGTGCCAGCAGCTTAGTTGAGGGGGCGAATACGCAGTATTTT.

By share, this clone counts as large. The chain has TRBV11-2 and TRBJ1-2; TRBD1 matches 10 bases. Germline V gene sequence: CDR1 SGHAT, CDR2 FQNNGV. With V trimmed by 5 bases and J by 6 bases, 9 bases remained unmatched. This CDR3 region has 15 residues. This CDR3 reads CASSPRQGASDGYTF. As DNA, the CDR3 is TGTGCCAGCAGCCCAAGACAGGGGGCATCGGATGGCTACACCTTC.

The rearrangement uses TRBV5-4 and TRBJ2-1, with 9 bases identical to TRBD1. The V segment lost 5 bases and the J segment 4 bases; nucleotides outside the gene matches: 10. The CDR3 is 16 amino acids. Germline values: CDR1 SGHNT, CDR2 YYREEE (reference sequence). CDR3 in DNA: TGTGCCAGCAGAGACGGGGGGACAGGGCCTTACAATGAGCAGTTCTTC. This translates into CASRDGGTGPYNEQFF.

This chain joins TRBV28 and TRBJ1-2; TRBD1 matches at 8 bases. V trimming: 6 bases; J trimming: 4 bases; junction bases outside the gene matches: 10. This CDR3 contains 15 residues. The V gene's germline CDR1 is MDHEN and CDR2 SYDVKM. CDR3: CASSPPPGTGYGYTF. CDR3 nucleotides: TGTGCCAGCAGCCCACCTCCCGGGACAGGCTATGGCTACACCTTC.

The V and J genes are TRBV5-4 and TRBJ2-3; 7 positions agree with TRBD1. Trimming took 4 bases from V and 2 from J; bases not matched to a gene: 4. The CDR3 extends over 14 amino acids. The germline V gene has CDR1 SGHNT and CDR2 YYREEE (reference sequence). In DNA form, the CDR3 reads TGTGCCAGCAGCCAGGGACAGACCACAGATACGCAGTATTTT. This encodes CASSQGQTTDTQYF.

The rearrangement links TRBV19 to TRBJ1-2; 9 bases fit TRBD1. The CDR3 is made up of 14 amino acids. Germline assignment: CDR1 LNHDA and CDR2 SQIVND (reference sequence). V shed 5 bases and J 7 bases; nucleotides not matched to a gene: 8. CDR3 in amino acids: CASSVMDRGGGYTF. CDR3 in DNA: TGTGCCAGTAGTGTGATGGACAGGGGAGGTGGCTACACCTTC.

V usage is TRBV4-2 and J usage is TRBJ1-2; D is possibly TRBD1 (6 bases). From germline, CDR1 is LGHNA and CDR2 YNFKEQ. The CDR3 runs to 15 residues. V was trimmed by 0 bases and J by 4 bases, leaving 12 bases between them. CDR3 sequence: CASSQDPGQPYGYTF. The CDR3 DNA reads TGTGCCAGCAGCCAAGATCCAGGACAGCCCTATGGCTACACCTTC.

The chain employs TRBV28 and TRBJ2-7; 9 nucleotides align to TRBD1. Germline trimming cut 6 bases from V and 0 bases from J; bases unmatched to any gene: 18. The CDR3 is made up of 19 amino acids. Germline loops: CDR1 MDHEN, CDR2 SYDVKM. The CDR3 spells CASSSQSPGQGTSSYEQYF. In DNA form, the CDR3 reads TGTGCCAGCAGCTCCCAGAGCCCCGGACAGGGGACATCCTCCTACGAGCAGTACTTC.

The count of this clone is one. The chain combines TRBV24-1 with TRBJ2-1; D might be TRBD1 (6 bases). CDR1 and CDR2 (germline): KGHDR, SFDVKD. CDR3 size: 14 residues. V lost 7 bases to trimming and J lost 7 bases, with 16 bases between them. CDR3 in DNA: TGTGCCACCAGCGCAGGGGTTATGTCGAATGAGCAGTTCTTC. Translation: CATSAGVMSNEQFF.

The chain combines TRBV5-6 with TRBJ2-5, with D perhaps TRBD1 (5 bases). The CDR3 covers 13 residues. Trimming cost V 2 bases and J 5 bases, with 10 bases left between them. Germline V gene lookup returns CDR1 SGHDT and CDR2 YYEEEE. The DNA of the CDR3 is TGTGCCAGCAGCTTTTACGCAGGGGAGACCCAGTACTTC. Its protein is CASSFYAGETQYF. The full variable domain, rest sourced from reference TRBV5-6 and TRBJ2-5, is DAGVTQSPTHLIKTRGQQVTLRCSPKSGHDTVSWYQQALGQGPQFIFQYYEEEERQRGNFPDRFSGHQFPNYSSELNVNALLLGDSALYLCASSFYAGETQYFGPGTRLLVL.

The chain employs TRBV19 and TRBJ1-2; D is unresolved. Germline CDR1 LNHDA, CDR2 SQIVND (reference sequence). The CDR3 loop spans 15 amino acids. V lost 4 bases and J 0 bases, leaving 12 bases between the germline ends. The CDR3 is CASSTEGTANYGYTF. The CDR3 DNA sequence: TGTGCCAGTAGTACTGAGGGAACAGCTAACTATGGCTACACCTTC.

The chain combines TRBV2 with TRBJ2-3; D not certain. V shed 9 bases and J shed 9 bases, with 22 bases lying between them. CDR1 and CDR2 (germline): SNHLY, FYNNEI. CDR3 size: 14 residues. Written as DNA, the CDR3 is TGTGCCAGTACAGTGTCCCAGGTCGGATTGACGCAGTATTTT. Translating it yields CASTVSQVGLTQYF.

This clone came up a few times. The chain links TRBV5-1 to TRBJ1-1; 8 bases agree with TRBD1. Germline assignment: CDR1 SGHRS and CDR2 YFSETQ. With 0 bases clipped from V and 12 bases from J, the junction kept 10 bases outside the gene matches. The CDR3 sequence is 14 residues long. The CDR3 region is CASSLAATGATPFF. CDR3 sequence (DNA): TGCGCCAGCAGCTTGGCCGCGACAGGGGCCACTCCTTTCTTT. The variable domain in full, completed from reference TRBV5-1 and TRBJ1-1, reads KAGVTQTPRYLIKTRGQQVTLSCSPISGHRSVSWYQQTPGQGLQFLFEYFSETQRNKGNFPGRFSGRQFSNSRSEMNVSTLELGDSALYLCASSLAATGATPFFGQGTRLTVV.